Described below is a single T cell receptor beta chain sequence and its context. The identical CDR3 is also encoded by other nucleotide sequences in the sample. Partitioning of CD4+ cells yielded a CD45RA+ naive subset and a CD45RA-negative memory subset. These data originate in a study of shared clonotypes between healthy human individuals. Profiled with immunoSEQ multiplex PCR; TCRdb holds only in-frame clones, not every one. This sample has roughly 1.4 million clones, with 98% found just once. In germline, CDR1 is SGHRS, CDR2 YFSETQ. CDR3 length equals 13 residues. V was clipped by 7 bases and J by 0 bases, with 8 bases between them.

The V call is TRBV5-1, the J call TRBJ1-5, with TRBD1 as a possible D gene (6 bases). Input material: naive CD4+ T cells sorted from blood. The subset denotes: CD45RA+ positively selected. The receptor's source is a man between 25 and 39 years old in good health. The CDR3 loop reads CASSQGSNQPQHF. CDR3 bases: TGCGCCAGCTCACAGGGTAGCAATCAGCCCCAGCATTTT.